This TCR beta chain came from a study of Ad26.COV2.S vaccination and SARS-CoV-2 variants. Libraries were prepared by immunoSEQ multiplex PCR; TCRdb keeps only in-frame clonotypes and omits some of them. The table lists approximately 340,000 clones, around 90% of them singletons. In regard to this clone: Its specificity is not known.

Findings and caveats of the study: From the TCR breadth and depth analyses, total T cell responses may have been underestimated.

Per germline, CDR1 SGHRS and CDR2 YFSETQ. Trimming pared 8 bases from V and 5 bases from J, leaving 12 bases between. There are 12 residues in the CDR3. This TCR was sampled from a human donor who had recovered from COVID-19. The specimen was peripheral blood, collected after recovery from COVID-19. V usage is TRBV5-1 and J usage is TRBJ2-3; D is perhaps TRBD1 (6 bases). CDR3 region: CASIGGIDTQYF. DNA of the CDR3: TGCGCCAGTATAGGGGGAATAGATACGCAGTATTTT. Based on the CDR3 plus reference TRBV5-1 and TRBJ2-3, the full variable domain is KAGVTQTPRYLIKTRGQQVTLSCSPISGHRSVSWYQQTPGQGLQFLFEYFSETQRNKGNFPGRFSGRQFSNSRSEMNVSTLELGDSALYLCASIGGIDTQYFGPGTRLTVL.